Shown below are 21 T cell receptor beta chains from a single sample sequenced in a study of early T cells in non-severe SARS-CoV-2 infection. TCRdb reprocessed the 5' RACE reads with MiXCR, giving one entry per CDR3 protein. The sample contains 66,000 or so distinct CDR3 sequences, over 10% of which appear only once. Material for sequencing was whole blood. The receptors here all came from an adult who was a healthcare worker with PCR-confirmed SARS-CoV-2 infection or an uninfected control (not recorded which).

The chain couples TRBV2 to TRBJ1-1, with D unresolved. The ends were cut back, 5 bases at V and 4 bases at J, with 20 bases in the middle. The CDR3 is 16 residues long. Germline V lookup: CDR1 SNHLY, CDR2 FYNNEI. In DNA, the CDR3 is TGTGCCAGCAGTCCCTTTCTACTTTCTCGGGGCACTGAAGCTTTCTTT. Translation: CASSPFLLSRGTEAFF. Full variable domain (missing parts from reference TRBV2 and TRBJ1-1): EPEVTQTPSHQVTQMGQEVILRCVPISNHLYFYWYRQILGQKVEFLVSFYNNEISEKSEIFDDQFSVERPDGSNFTLKIRSTKLEDSAMYFCASSPFLLSRGTEAFFGQGTRLTVV.

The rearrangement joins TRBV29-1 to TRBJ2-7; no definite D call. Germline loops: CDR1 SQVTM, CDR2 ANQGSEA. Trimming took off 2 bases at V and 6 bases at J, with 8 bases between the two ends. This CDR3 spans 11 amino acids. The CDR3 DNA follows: TGCAGCGTTGAATCTGGCTCCGAGCAGTACTTC. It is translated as CSVESGSEQYF.

The CDR3: CASSHRTDPLHF. The CDR3 region has the DNA TGTGCCAGCAGCCACAGGACCGACCCCCTCCACTTT. The chain carries TRBV3-1 and TRBJ1-6, with D hard to call. Germline V CDR1 and CDR2: LGHDT, YNNKEL (reference sequence). This CDR3 is 12 amino acids long. Trimming cost V 3 bases and J 13 bases, with 10 bases left between them.

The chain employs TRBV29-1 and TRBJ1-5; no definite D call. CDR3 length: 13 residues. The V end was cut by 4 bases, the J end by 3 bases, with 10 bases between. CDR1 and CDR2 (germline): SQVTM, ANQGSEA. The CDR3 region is CSVVQENNQPQHF. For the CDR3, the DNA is TGCAGCGTTGTGCAGGAGAACAATCAGCCCCAGCATTTT.

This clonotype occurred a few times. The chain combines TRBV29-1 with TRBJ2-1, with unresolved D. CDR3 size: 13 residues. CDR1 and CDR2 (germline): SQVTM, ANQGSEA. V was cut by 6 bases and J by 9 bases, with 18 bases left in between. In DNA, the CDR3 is TGCAGCGTGGATCCAGTTGGATTCGGTGAGCAGTTCTTC. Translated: CSVDPVGFGEQFF.

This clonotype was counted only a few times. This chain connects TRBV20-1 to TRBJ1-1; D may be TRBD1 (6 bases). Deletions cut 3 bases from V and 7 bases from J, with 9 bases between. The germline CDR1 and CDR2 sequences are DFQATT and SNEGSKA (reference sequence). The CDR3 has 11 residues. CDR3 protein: CSASRGGEAFF. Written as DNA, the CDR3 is TGCAGTGCTAGTAGAGGGGGTGAAGCTTTCTTT.

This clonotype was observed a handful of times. CDR3 sequence reads: CASSQVEGAREKLFF. In DNA form, the CDR3 reads TGTGCCAGCAGCCAAGTGGAGGGGGCCCGGGAAAAACTGTTTTTT. The chain recombines TRBV4-2 with TRBJ1-4, with 7 bases that match TRBD1. The germline V gene has CDR1 LGHNA and CDR2 YNFKEQ. The CDR3 is 15 amino acids. The ends lost 1 base at V and 8 bases at J; junction bases unmatched: 7.

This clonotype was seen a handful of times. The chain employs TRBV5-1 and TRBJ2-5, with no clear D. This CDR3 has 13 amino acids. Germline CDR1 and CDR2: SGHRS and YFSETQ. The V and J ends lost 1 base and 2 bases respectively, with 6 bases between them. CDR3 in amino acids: CASSLTLQETQYF. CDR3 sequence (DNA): TGCGCCAGCAGCTTGACTTTACAAGAGACCCAGTACTTC.

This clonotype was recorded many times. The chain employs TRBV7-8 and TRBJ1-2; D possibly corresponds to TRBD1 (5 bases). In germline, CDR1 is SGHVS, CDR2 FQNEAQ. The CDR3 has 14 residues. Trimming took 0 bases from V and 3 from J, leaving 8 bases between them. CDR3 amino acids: CASSLAGGDYGYTF. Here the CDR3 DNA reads TGTGCCAGCAGCTTAGCGGGGGGAGACTATGGCTACACCTTC.

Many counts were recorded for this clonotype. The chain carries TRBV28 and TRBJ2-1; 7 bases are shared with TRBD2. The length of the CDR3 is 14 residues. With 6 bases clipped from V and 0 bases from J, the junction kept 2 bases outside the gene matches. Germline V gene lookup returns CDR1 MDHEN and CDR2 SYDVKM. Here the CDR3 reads CASSRTSSYNEQFF. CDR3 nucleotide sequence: TGTGCCAGCAGCCGGACTAGCTCCTACAATGAGCAGTTCTTC.

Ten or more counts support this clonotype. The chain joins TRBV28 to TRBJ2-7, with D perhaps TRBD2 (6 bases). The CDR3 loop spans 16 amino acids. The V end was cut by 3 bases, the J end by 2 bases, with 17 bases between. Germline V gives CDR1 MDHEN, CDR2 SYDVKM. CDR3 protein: CASSFPVREPAYEQYF. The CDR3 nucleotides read TGTGCCAGCAGTTTTCCGGTCCGGGAGCCCGCCTACGAGCAGTACTTC. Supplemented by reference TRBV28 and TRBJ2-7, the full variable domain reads DVKVTQSSRYLVKRTGEKVFLECVQDMDHENMFWYRQDPGLGLRLIYFSYDVKMKEKGDIPEGYSVSREKKERFSLILESASTNQTSMYLCASSFPVREPAYEQYFGPGTRLTVT.

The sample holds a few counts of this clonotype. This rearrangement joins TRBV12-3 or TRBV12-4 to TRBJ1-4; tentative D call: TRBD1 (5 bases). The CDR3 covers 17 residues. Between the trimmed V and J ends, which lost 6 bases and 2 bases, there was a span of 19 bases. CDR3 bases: TGTGCCAGCAGCCCCCGGGACCAGACGGTTACTAATGAAAAACTGTTTTTT. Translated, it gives CASSPRDQTVTNEKLFF.

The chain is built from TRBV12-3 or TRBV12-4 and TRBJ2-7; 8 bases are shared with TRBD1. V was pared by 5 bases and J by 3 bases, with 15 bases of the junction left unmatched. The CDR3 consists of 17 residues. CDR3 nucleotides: TGTGCCAGCAGTCCCGAGGTTGTGGCAGGGGGCTTCTACGAGCAGTACTTC. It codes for CASSPEVVAGGFYEQYF.

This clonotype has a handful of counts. Here the CDR3 DNA reads TGTGCCTGGAGTCCACCTATCTGGGGCACTGAAGCTTTCTTT. Its protein is CAWSPPIWGTEAFF. This sequence joins TRBV30 and TRBJ1-1; the D is unclear. Germline CDR1 GTSNPN, CDR2 SVGIG (reference sequence). There are 14 residues in the CDR3. Trimming removed 2 bases from V and 4 bases from J, with 14 bases in between.

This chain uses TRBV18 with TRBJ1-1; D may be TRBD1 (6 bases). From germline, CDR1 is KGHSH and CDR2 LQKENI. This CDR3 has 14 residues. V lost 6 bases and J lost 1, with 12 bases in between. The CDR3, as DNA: TGTGCCAGCTCCGAGGCAGGGGAGAACACTGAAGCTTTCTTT. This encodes CASSEAGENTEAFF.

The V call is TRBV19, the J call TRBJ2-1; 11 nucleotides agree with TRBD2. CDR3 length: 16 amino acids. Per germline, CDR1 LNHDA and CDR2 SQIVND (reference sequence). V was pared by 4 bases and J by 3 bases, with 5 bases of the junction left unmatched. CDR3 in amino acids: CASSTRTSGLYNEQFF. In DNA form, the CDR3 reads TGTGCCAGTAGTACCCGGACTAGCGGGCTCTACAATGAGCAGTTCTTC.

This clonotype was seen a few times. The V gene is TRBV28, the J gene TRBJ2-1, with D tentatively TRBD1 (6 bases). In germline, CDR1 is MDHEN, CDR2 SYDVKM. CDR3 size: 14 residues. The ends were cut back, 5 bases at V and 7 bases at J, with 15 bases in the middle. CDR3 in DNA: TGTGCCAGCAGTCCATTGGGACAAGCGAATGAGCAGTTCTTC. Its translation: CASSPLGQANEQFF. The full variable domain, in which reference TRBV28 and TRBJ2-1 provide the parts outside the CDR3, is DVKVTQSSRYLVKRTGEKVFLECVQDMDHENMFWYRQDPGLGLRLIYFSYDVKMKEKGDIPEGYSVSREKKERFSLILESASTNQTSMYLCASSPLGQANEQFFGPGTRLTVL.

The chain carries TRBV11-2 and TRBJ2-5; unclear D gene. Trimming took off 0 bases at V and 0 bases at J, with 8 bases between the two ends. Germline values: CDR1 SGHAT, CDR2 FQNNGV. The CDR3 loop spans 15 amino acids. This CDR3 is CASSLDRKYQETQYF. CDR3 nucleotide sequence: TGTGCCAGCAGCTTAGACAGAAAGTACCAAGAGACCCAGTACTTC.

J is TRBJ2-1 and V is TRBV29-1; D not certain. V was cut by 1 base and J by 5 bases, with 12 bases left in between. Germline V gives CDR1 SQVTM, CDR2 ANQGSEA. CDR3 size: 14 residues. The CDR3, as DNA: TGCAGCGTTGAAGGAAGGCCAAGAAACAATGAGCAGTTCTTC. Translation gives CSVEGRPRNNEQFF.

This chain's CDR3 is CASSQDYYPGAPLHF. The CDR3 bases are TGCGCCAGCAGCCAGGATTACTACCCCGGGGCACCCCTCCACTTT. The rearrangement uses TRBV5-1 and TRBJ1-6; no clear D gene. The CDR3 is made up of 15 amino acids. Between the trimmed V and J ends, which lost 4 bases and 11 bases, there was a span of 19 bases. Germline-derived CDR1 and CDR2 are SGHRS and YFSETQ.

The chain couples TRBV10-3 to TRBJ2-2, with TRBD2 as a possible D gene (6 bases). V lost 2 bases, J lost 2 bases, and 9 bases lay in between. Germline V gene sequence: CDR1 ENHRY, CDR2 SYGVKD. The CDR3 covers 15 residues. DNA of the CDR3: TGTGCCATCAGTGAGCGGGGGACCAACACCGGGGAGCTGTTTTTT. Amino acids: CAISERGTNTGELFF.